The 23 T cell receptor beta chains listed next were all sequenced from one sample in a study of control samples from healthy donors and cancer patients. Measured with immunoSEQ multiplex PCR; TCRdb has only the in-frame clones, and not every one. The repertoire holds approximately 90,000 clones, with approximately 87% as singletons. The specimen sequenced was blood. These receptors all come from a woman aged 40 to 50 in good health.

The rearrangement joins TRBV4-1 to TRBJ1-2; D possibly corresponds to TRBD1 (6 bases). This CDR3 has 15 amino acids. V was clipped by 0 bases and J by 2 bases, with 10 bases between them. Per germline, CDR1 MGHRA and CDR2 YSYEKL. CDR3 in DNA: TGCGCCAGCAGCCAAGAAGGCAGGGGCAACTATGGCTACACCTTC. Residues: CASSQEGRGNYGYTF.

The chain employs TRBV5-1 and TRBJ2-1, with D perhaps being TRBD1 or TRBD2 (6 bases each). The CDR3 consists of 13 residues. Germline V gene data show CDR1 as SGHRS and CDR2 as YFSETQ. V lost 2 bases, J lost 7 bases, and 10 bases lay in between. Written as DNA, the CDR3 is TGCGCCAGCAGCTTCGGGGGCCGTAATGAGCAGTTCTTC. Protein product: CASSFGGRNEQFF.

V gene TRBV3-1 (or the pseudogene TRBV3-2) combines with J gene TRBJ2-1; 9 bases agree with TRBD2. Germline V gene data show CDR1 as LGHDT and CDR2 as YNNKEL (reference sequence). This CDR3 spans 18 amino acids. V lost 4 bases and J lost 9; bases outside the gene matches: 19. CDR3 amino acids: CASSPALTVASGEIEQFF. The CDR3 nucleotides are TGTGCCAGCAGCCCGGCCTTGACGGTGGCTAGCGGGGAGATTGAGCAGTTCTTC.

This clone was picked up one time. The chain carries TRBV4-3 and TRBJ2-7; 7 bases align to TRBD1. Unmatched junction bases numbered 4, after V lost 1 base and J lost 4 bases. The CDR3 is 14 residues long. Germline CDR1 and CDR2: LGHNA and YSLEER. The CDR3 coding sequence is TGCGCCAGCAGCCAAGCACAGGGGAGATACGAGCAGTACTTC. Residues: CASSQAQGRYEQYF.

The chain couples TRBV7-2 to TRBJ2-5; D call uncertain. V lost 6 bases and J 5 bases, leaving 13 bases between the germline ends. Germline loops: CDR1 SGHTA, CDR2 FQGNSA. The CDR3 runs to 13 residues. The DNA of the CDR3 is TGTGCCAGCAGTCTAACGGCCCCGGAGACCCAGTACTTC. This gives the protein CASSLTAPETQYF.

This clone was seen a handful of times. The chain links TRBV7-2 to TRBJ2-7; TRBD1 agrees at 8 bases. This CDR3 has 14 residues. Germline loops: CDR1 SGHTA, CDR2 FQGNSA. J was trimmed by 2 bases and V by 5 bases; bases with no gene match: 5. CDR3 region: CASSPDRDAYEQYF. CDR3 in DNA: TGTGCCAGCAGCCCGGACAGGGACGCCTACGAGCAGTACTTC.

The V call is TRBV29-1, the J call TRBJ1-6, with D hard to call. Germline V gives CDR1 SQVTM, CDR2 ANQGSEA. This CDR3 comprises 13 residues. With 7 bases removed from V and 0 bases from J, the gap between germline ends came to 7 bases. CDR3 in amino acids: CSASSSYNSPLHF. The CDR3 nucleotides are TGCAGCGCCTCGAGCTCCTATAATTCACCCCTCCACTTT.

This sequence joins TRBV7-6 and TRBJ2-5, with TRBD2 matching 7 bases. This CDR3 is 19 amino acids long. V lost 1 base and J lost 4; bases outside the gene matches: 18. Germline loops: CDR1 SGHVS, CDR2 FNYEAQ. The CDR3 sequence is CASSLDTTSSGIEGETQYF. The CDR3 DNA is TGTGCCAGCAGCTTAGATACGACCTCTAGCGGAATAGAGGGAGAGACCCAGTACTTC.

This chain connects TRBV29-1 to TRBJ2-7; 9 nucleotides match TRBD1. There are 13 residues in the CDR3. CDR1 is SQVTM, CDR2 ANQGSEA, per germline. The V segment lost 7 bases and the J segment 5 bases; nucleotides outside the gene matches: 9. The CDR3: CSGGQGQGDEQYF. In nucleotides, the CDR3 is TGCAGCGGTGGACAGGGACAGGGAGACGAGCAGTACTTC.

The chain couples TRBV30 to TRBJ1-2; D gene unclear. Trimming removed 2 bases from V and 1 base from J, with 5 bases in between. From germline, CDR1 is GTSNPN and CDR2 SVGIG (reference sequence). The CDR3 spans 12 residues. CDR3 loop: CAWSFGNYGYTF. CDR3 DNA: TGTGCCTGGAGTTTCGGTAACTATGGCTACACCTTC. Full variable domain (rest looked up from reference TRBV30 and TRBJ1-2): SQTIHQWPATLVQPVGSPLSLECTVEGTSNPNLYWYRQAAGRGLQLLFYSVGIGQISSEVPQNLSASRPQDRQFILSSKKLLLSDSGFYLCAWSFGNYGYTFGSGTRLTVV.

This chain links TRBV6-5 with TRBJ2-5; possible D gene TRBD1, 6 bases. Trimming cost V 10 bases and J 2 bases, with 11 bases left between them. The V gene's germline CDR1 is MNHEY and CDR2 SVGAGI. The CDR3 has 12 amino acids. DNA for the CDR3: TGTGCCACCGGACAGACACAAGAGACCCAGTACTTC. Protein: CATGQTQETQYF.

The rearrangement links TRBV30 to TRBJ1-2, with D unclear. The V end was cut by 5 bases, the J end by 0 bases, with 10 bases between. The CDR3 has 13 amino acids. The germline CDR1 and CDR2 sequences are GTSNPN and SVGIG (reference sequence). The DNA of the CDR3 is TGTGCCTGGCATAAACGGCCTAACTATGGCTACACCTTC. This sequence encodes CAWHKRPNYGYTF.

The V and J genes are TRBV12-5 and TRBJ2-1; weak D call: TRBD2 (6 bases). The CDR3 has 12 residues. V gave up 5 bases and J gave up 9 bases, with 11 bases separating them. The germline CDR1 and CDR2 sequences are LGHNT and FRNRAP. This CDR3 is CASGPGGLEQFF. The CDR3 DNA reads as TGTGCTAGTGGTCCCGGAGGGCTTGAGCAGTTCTTC.

This chain joins TRBV7-9 and TRBJ1-2; 9 bases match TRBD1. The germline CDR1 and CDR2 sequences are SEHNR and FQNEAQ (reference sequence). The CDR3 runs to 15 residues. V lost 5 bases and J lost 2; bases outside the gene matches: 6. The CDR3 sequence: CASSPADRGNYGYTF. DNA for the CDR3: TGTGCCAGCAGCCCGGCGGACAGGGGAAACTATGGCTACACCTTC.

The V gene is TRBV11-3, the J gene TRBJ2-7; 13 nucleotides align to TRBD2. The CDR3 totals 21 residues. Per the germline V gene, CDR1 is SGHNT and CDR2 is YENEEA. Trimming at V came to 4 bases and at J to 7 bases, leaving 25 bases not matched to a gene. This chain's CDR3 is CASSSETLRRELAGGPREQYF. The CDR3 coding sequence is TGTGCCAGCAGCTCAGAAACCCTACGGCGGGAACTAGCGGGGGGGCCGAGGGAGCAGTACTTC.

The chain uses TRBV29-1 and TRBJ2-3; D may correspond to TRBD1 or TRBD2 (5 bases each). Germline-derived CDR1 and CDR2 are SQVTM and ANQGSEA. Trimming left V 2 bases short and J 4 bases short, with 7 bases between. The length of the CDR3 is 12 residues. The DNA for the CDR3 is TGCAGCGTTGAAAGGGACGCAGATACGCAGTATTTT. Amino acid sequence: CSVERDADTQYF.

The rearrangement joins TRBV29-1 to TRBJ1-1, with D perhaps TRBD1 (5 bases). Germline V gene sequence: CDR1 SQVTM, CDR2 ANQGSEA. The length of the CDR3 is 12 residues. V gave up 8 bases and J gave up 3 bases, with 13 bases separating them. As DNA, the CDR3 is TGCAGCTCTATGGGGGATGACACTGAAGCTTTCTTT. It is translated as CSSMGDDTEAFF. Full variable domain (outside the CDR3, taken from reference TRBV29-1 and TRBJ1-1): SAVISQKPSRDICQRGTSLTIQCQVDSQVTMMFWYRQQPGQSLTLIATANQGSEATYESGFVIDKFPISRPNLTFSTLTVSNMSPEDSSIYLCSSMGDDTEAFFGQGTRLTVV.

The chain recombines TRBV29-1 with TRBJ2-1; 12 bases are a match to TRBD2. Germline-derived CDR1 and CDR2 are SQVTM and ANQGSEA. V gave up 4 bases and J gave up 8 bases; unmatched junction bases: 9. The CDR3 extends over 15 amino acids. Written as DNA, the CDR3 is TGCAGCGTTGCTAGCGGGGGGGCCTCCGACGATGAGCAGTTCTTC. Its translation is CSVASGGASDDEQFF.

The sample holds a few counts of this clone. V is TRBV18 and J is TRBJ2-7; no firm D call. CDR3 length: 10 amino acids. Germline values: CDR1 KGHSH, CDR2 LQKENI. V was trimmed by 8 bases and J by 3 bases, leaving 5 bases between them. The CDR3 sequence is CASRDYEQYF. The CDR3 nucleotides are TGTGCCAGCCGCGACTACGAGCAGTACTTC.

The chain couples TRBV9 to TRBJ1-1; TRBD1 might be the D (6 bases). V lost 2 bases and J 1 base, leaving 6 bases between the germline ends. CDR1 is SGDLS, CDR2 YYNGEE, per germline. The CDR3 contains 13 residues. CDR3 nucleotides: TGTGCCAGCAGCGTGGACAGGAACACTGAAGCTTTCTTT. This codes for CASSVDRNTEAFF.

The chain links TRBV19 to TRBJ2-5; 7 bases agree with TRBD2. The V gene end was trimmed by 9 bases and the J gene end by 2 bases; junction bases not matched to a gene: 3. CDR3 length: 12 residues. Per the germline V gene, CDR1 is LNHDA and CDR2 is SQIVND (reference sequence). The CDR3 bases are TGTGCCAGCGGGAGGTTGCAAGAGACCCAGTACTTC. Amino acids: CASGRLQETQYF.

CDR3 sequence (DNA): TGTGCCAGCAGCCACGGGAACTCCTACAATGAGCAGTTCTTC. Translating it yields CASSHGNSYNEQFF. This chain connects TRBV6-2 or TRBV6-3 to TRBJ2-1; D is possibly TRBD2 (5 bases). V shed 6 bases and J shed 0 bases, with 9 bases lying between them. The CDR3 loop spans 14 amino acids. The germline CDR1 and CDR2 sequences are MNHEY and SVGEGT.

V is TRBV29-1 and J is TRBJ1-1; TRBD1 matches at 7 bases. This CDR3 is built from 13 residues. The V gene's germline CDR1 is SQVTM and CDR2 ANQGSEA. V lost 8 bases and J lost 1; bases outside the gene matches: 7. CDR3 residues: CSTAGTANTEAFF. CDR3 nucleotide sequence: TGCAGCACAGCCGGGACAGCGAACACTGAAGCTTTCTTT.